A single sample is the source of the 21 T cell receptor beta chains below, sequenced in a study of T cells in Graves' hyperthyroidism and ophthalmopathy. RNA transcripts served as the template for amplifying TCR beta CDR3 regions. HTBI primers were used for first-round RT-PCR of the TCR CDR3. TCRdb called the multiplex PCR reads again in MiXCR, with one record for every CDR3 protein. The table has about 300,000 distinct CDR3 sequences, about an eighth seen once. The sequencing sample was made of blood. The receptor source for this set is a woman under 40 with Graves' hyperthyroidism that later progressed to Graves' ophthalmopathy.

Points on this clonotype: With a much larger clone just one base away, this may be a read error. The chain couples TRBV6-1 to TRBJ2-1; 9 nucleotides match TRBD2. CDR1 MNHNS and CDR2 SASEGT come from the germline V gene. The CDR3 sequence is 15 residues long. The V gene end was trimmed by 7 bases and the J gene end by 9 bases; junction bases not matched to a gene: 13. The CDR3 nucleotides read TGTGCCAGCACCAAACGGCCTAGCGGGAAGGGTGAGCAGTTCTTC. Protein: CASTKRPSGKGEQFF.

This clonotype was recorded many times. The chain recombines TRBV5-6 with TRBJ2-1, with D perhaps given as TRBD1 or TRBD2 (5 bases each). V was pared by 4 bases and J by 1 base, with 18 bases between. This CDR3 is 17 amino acids long. Germline CDR1 SGHDT, CDR2 YYEEEE. In DNA form, the CDR3 reads TGTGCCAGCAGCCAACTCTCCGGGACCGATTCCTACAATGAGCAGTTCTTC. The encoded protein is CASSQLSGTDSYNEQFF.

The table lists this clonotype with many counts. The rearrangement joins TRBV7-9 to TRBJ1-5; TRBD1 might be the D (5 bases). Germline V lookup: CDR1 SEHNR, CDR2 FQNEAQ (reference sequence). V was clipped by 3 bases and J by 3 bases, with 12 bases between them. The CDR3 is 15 amino acids. The CDR3 protein is CASSLSPDNNQPQHF. The CDR3 region has the DNA TGTGCCAGCAGCTTGTCCCCGGACAACAATCAGCCCCAGCATTTT.

As regards this clonotype: At one boundary the junction diverges from the germline segment, which might be a read error. The chain uses TRBV18 and TRBJ2-1; D is ambiguous. The length of the CDR3 is 13 residues. Germline V gene lookup returns CDR1 KGHSH and CDR2 LQKENI. CDR3 in amino acids: CASSPRSYNKQFF. CDR3 bases: TGTGCCAGCTCACCACGGTCCTACAATAAGCAGTTCTTC.

In this sample, this clonotype turned up many times. CDR3 residues: CASSLGGGLAAGDTYEQYF. In DNA form, the CDR3 reads TGTGCCAGCAGCCTTGGGGGCGGGCTAGCGGCAGGGGATACCTACGAGCAGTACTTC. The rearrangement links TRBV7-6 to TRBJ2-7; D is possibly TRBD2 (7 bases). This CDR3 has 19 amino acids. Germline-derived CDR1 and CDR2 are SGHVS and FNYEAQ. V lost 5 bases, J lost 2 bases, and 28 bases lay in between.

This clonotype was seen ten or more times. This chain connects TRBV7-9 to TRBJ1-1; D gene unclear. Germline loops: CDR1 SEHNR, CDR2 FQNEAQ (reference sequence). V was clipped by 1 base and J by 2 bases, with 11 bases between them. CDR3 length: 15 residues. The CDR3 sequence is CASSLVGGVNTEAFF. CDR3 nucleotide sequence: TGTGCCAGCAGCTTAGTCGGCGGAGTTAACACTGAAGCTTTCTTT.

This clonotype was observed at least ten times. The CDR3 sequence: CAISESDPNTEAFF. CDR3 DNA: TGTGCCATCAGTGAGTCAGACCCGAACACTGAAGCTTTCTTT. V is TRBV10-3 and J is TRBJ1-1; D is undetermined. The ends were cut back, 0 bases at V and 1 base at J, with 6 bases in the middle. This CDR3 comprises 14 residues. CDR1 ENHRY and CDR2 SYGVKD come from the germline V gene.

In its sample, this clonotype was seen many times. The genes are TRBV24-1 and TRBJ2-2, with 7 bases fitting TRBD2. CDR1 KGHDR and CDR2 SFDVKD come from the germline V gene. The CDR3 length is 13 residues. The ends lost 12 bases at V and 1 base at J; junction bases unmatched: 4. CDR3 region: CAAASGNTGELFF. The CDR3 nucleotides are TGTGCCGCAGCTAGCGGGAACACCGGGGAGCTGTTTTTT.

The genes are TRBV5-4 and TRBJ1-2, with D maybe TRBD1 (5 bases). Per germline, CDR1 SGHNT and CDR2 YYREEE (reference sequence). V lost 0 bases to trimming and J lost 1 base, with 10 bases between them. The CDR3 is made up of 15 amino acids. The CDR3 nucleotides are TGTGCCAGCAGCTTGGGGACGGGACTTAACTATGGCTACACCTTC. Its translation is CASSLGTGLNYGYTF.

This clonotype appeared a few times. The V and J genes are TRBV19 and TRBJ1-2, with a weak D call TRBD1 (6 bases). The ends were cut back, 3 bases at V and 6 bases at J, with 20 bases in the middle. The CDR3 has 16 amino acids. In germline, CDR1 is LNHDA, CDR2 SQIVND (reference sequence). CDR3: CASSMNTGQTGNGYTF. Written as DNA, the CDR3 is TGTGCCAGTAGTATGAACACAGGACAGACCGGTAATGGCTACACCTTC.

The chain employs TRBV9 and TRBJ2-7, with D perhaps TRBD2 (6 bases). V gave up 2 bases and J gave up 3 bases, with 15 bases separating them. This CDR3 has 15 amino acids. Germline V gene data show CDR1 as SGDLS and CDR2 as YYNGEE. The CDR3 spells CASSVGSGGGYEQYF. CDR3 DNA sequence: TGTGCCAGCAGCGTCGGGTCCGGGGGTGGCTACGAGCAGTACTTC.

This clonotype has ten or more counts. The V and J genes are TRBV10-3 and TRBJ1-1; D is ambiguous. Germline CDR1 ENHRY, CDR2 SYGVKD. V lost 6 bases and J lost 4, with 12 bases in between. CDR3 size: 13 residues. CDR3 protein: CAISLPAGTEAFF. The CDR3 DNA is TGTGCCATCAGCCTACCGGCAGGCACTGAAGCTTTCTTT.

This clonotype occurred many times. The chain's CDR3 is CSARERQGHGQPQHF. In DNA form, the CDR3 reads TGCAGTGCTAGAGAAAGACAGGGGCACGGGCAGCCCCAGCATTTT. The V and J genes are TRBV20-1 and TRBJ1-5; the match to TRBD1 covers 8 bases. Trimming cost V 0 bases and J 7 bases; bases outside gene matches: 8. CDR3 length: 15 residues. Germline CDR1 and CDR2: DFQATT and SNEGSKA (reference sequence).

There are many counts of this clonotype. V is TRBV5-1 and J is TRBJ1-2; no definite D call. The germline gives CDR1 SGHRS, CDR2 YFSETQ. V was pared by 1 base and J by 7 bases, with 11 bases between. There are 13 residues in the CDR3. The CDR3 spells CASSLNGGSGYTF. In nucleotides, the CDR3 is TGCGCCAGCAGCTTGAACGGAGGGTCTGGCTACACCTTC.

This clonotype was counted ten times or more. The chain couples TRBV7-9 to TRBJ2-5; TRBD2 agrees at 12 bases. With 5 bases clipped from V and 3 bases from J, the junction kept 4 bases outside the gene matches. Per germline, CDR1 SEHNR and CDR2 FQNEAQ (reference sequence). The CDR3 totals 15 residues. CDR3 coding DNA: TGTGCCAGCAGCCTCGGACTAGCGGGAAAAGAGACCCAGTACTTC. Translated: CASSLGLAGKETQYF.

This clonotype was counted at least ten times. V usage is TRBV13 and J usage is TRBJ2-1; perhaps D is TRBD1 or TRBD2 (5 bases each). Trimming shortened V by 4 bases and J by 2 bases, and 12 bases separated the two germline ends. This CDR3 is built from 15 residues. Germline CDR1 and CDR2: PRHDT and FYEKMQ (reference sequence). CDR3 in amino acids: CASSSPGGTYNEQFF. Here the CDR3 DNA reads TGTGCCAGCAGCTCCCCTGGGGGTACCTACAATGAGCAGTTCTTC.

This clonotype was observed many times. The chain has TRBV20-1 and TRBJ2-2; D may be TRBD1 or TRBD2 (6 bases each). In germline, CDR1 is DFQATT, CDR2 SNEGSKA (reference sequence). V was cut by 6 bases and J by 4 bases, with 12 bases left in between. The CDR3 contains 13 residues. In DNA form, the CDR3 reads TGCAGTGCCCCGGAGGGGGGCACCGGGGAGCTGTTTTTT. The encoded protein is CSAPEGGTGELFF.

The J gene is TRBJ2-1, the V gene TRBV5-1; unclear D gene. V lost 4 bases and J lost 4, with 21 bases in between. This CDR3 is built from 17 residues. The V gene's germline CDR1 is SGHRS and CDR2 YFSETQ. CDR3 bases: TGCGCCAGCAGCAAAACGTTTGGGGATACCTCATACAATGAGCAGTTCTTC. This encodes CASSKTFGDTSYNEQFF.

This clonotype was detected many times. J is TRBJ2-1 and V is TRBV6-1, with TRBD2 matching over 11 bases. The CDR3 length is 15 residues. V lost 5 bases to trimming and J lost 9 bases; unmatched junction nucleotides: 9. From germline, CDR1 is MNHNS and CDR2 SASEGT. In DNA, the CDR3 is TGTGCCAGCAGTTATCTGACTAGCGGGACGTCTGAGCAGTTCTTC. It specifies CASSYLTSGTSEQFF.

This clonotype showed up many times. The chain recombines TRBV7-9 with TRBJ1-1; tentatively, D is TRBD1 (6 bases). In germline, CDR1 is SEHNR, CDR2 FQNEAQ (reference sequence). This CDR3 has 15 amino acids. Trimming cost V 1 base and J 0 bases, with 9 bases left between them. The CDR3 nucleotides read TGTGCCAGCAGCTTAGACGACAGGTTGAACACTGAAGCTTTCTTT. As protein: CASSLDDRLNTEAFF.

Many counts were recorded for this clonotype. The rearrangement uses TRBV12-3 or TRBV12-4 and TRBJ2-7; 9 bases are shared with TRBD1. J gave up 3 bases and V 6 bases, and 9 bases lay outside the gene matches. CDR3 size: 15 residues. The CDR3 DNA follows: TGTGCCAGCAGACGAACCGGGACAGGGCTCTACGAGCAGTACTTC. It is translated as CASRRTGTGLYEQYF.